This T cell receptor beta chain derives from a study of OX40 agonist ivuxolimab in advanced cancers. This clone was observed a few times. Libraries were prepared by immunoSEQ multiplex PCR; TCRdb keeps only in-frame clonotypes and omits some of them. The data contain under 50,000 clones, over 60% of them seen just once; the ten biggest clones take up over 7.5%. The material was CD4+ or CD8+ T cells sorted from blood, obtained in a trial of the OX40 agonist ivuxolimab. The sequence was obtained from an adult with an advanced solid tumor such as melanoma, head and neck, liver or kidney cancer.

CDR3 in DNA: TGTGCCAGCAGTAGACAGGCCTACTACGAGCAGTACTTC. This codes for CASSRQAYYEQYF. The chain combines TRBV27 with TRBJ2-7, with D perhaps TRBD1 (6 bases). Trimming shortened V by 5 bases and J by 3 bases, and 11 bases separated the two germline ends. Germline V lookup: CDR1 MNHEY, CDR2 SMNVEV (reference sequence). The length of the CDR3 is 13 residues.